Listed below are T cell receptor beta chains from one sample, sequenced in a study of blood T cells in healthy people across ages. TCRdb reprocessed the 5' RACE reads via MiXCR and lists one record per CDR3 protein. The profile shows roughly 2 million distinct CDR3 sequences, roughly 49% of them singletons. The sample consisted of blood. The receptor set was obtained from a woman aged 40 to 50 in good health. Both conserved end residues are part of each CDR3. D genes are given only for firm matches. Clone sizes are given selectively: once, few, many, or a class where the clone is expanded.

V,D,size,length,J,DNA,CDR3
TRBV12-3/TRBV12-4,-,-,13,TRBJ1-6,TGTGCCAGCAGTCCGGGGAAGGGAGAACCCCTCCACTTT,CASSPGKGEPLHF
TRBV9,-,-,14,TRBJ2-2,TGTGCCAGCAGCCTAGGGCAGAGGACCGGGGAGCTGTTTTTT,CASSLGQRTGELFF
TRBV21-1,-,-,13,TRBJ2-5,TGTGCCAGCAACGGACCCAGGGGGAATGAGCAGTACTTC,CASNGPRGNEQYF
TRBV12-3/TRBV12-4,-,-,16,TRBJ2-1,TGTGCCAGCAGTTTGGCGACACCCAACTCCTACAATGAGCAGTTCTTC,CASSLATPNSYNEQFF
TRBV28,-,once,15,TRBJ1-1,TGTGCCAGCAGTTTAGGGTGGGAGGTTGTCACTGGAGCTTTCTTT,CASSLGWEVVTGAFF
TRBV5-8,-,-,13,TRBJ2-5,TGTGCCAGCAGCGTGGTCGTTGAGAGGACCCAGTACTTC,CASSVVVERTQYF
TRBV24-1,TRBD1,few,16,TRBJ2-7,TGTGCCACCAGTGATCTTGGGACAGGGGGCCTCTACGAGCAGTACTTC,CATSDLGTGGLYEQYF
TRBV4-1,-,-,13,TRBJ2-1,TGCGCCAGCAGCCCCACTCGACCTGGGGAGCAGTTCTTC,CASSPTRPGEQFF
TRBV6-6,-,-,14,TRBJ1-2,TGTGCCAGCAGTTACGTAGGGGGGGCGGATGGCTACACCTTC,CASSYVGGADGYTF
TRBV5-1,TRBD1,-,15,TRBJ1-2,TGCGCCAGCAGTTCTCACAGGGGGCTCGTCTATGGCTACACCTTC,CASSSHRGLVYGYTF
TRBV9,TRBD1,-,16,TRBJ2-5,TGTGCCAGCAGCACCGGAGACAGGGGAAGGGGGGAGACCCAGTACTTC,CASSTGDRGRGETQYF
TRBV7-2,TRBD1,-,14,TRBJ1-4,TGTGCCAGCTCCAAAAGGCAGGGGGATGAAAAACTGTTTTTT,CASSKRQGDEKLFF
TRBV11-3,TRBD1,-,15,TRBJ2-6,TGTGCCATCTTAACAGGGGGCGCTGGGGCCAACGTCCTGACTTTC,CAILTGGAGANVLTF
TRBV11-2,-,-,21,TRBJ2-7,TGTGCCAGCAGCTTTGTGCCCGGCCACGAAACTTTCAGAGAGGGTTCCTACGAGCAGTACTTC,CASSFVPGHETFREGSYEQYF
TRBV20-1,TRBD1,few,16,TRBJ2-5,TGCAGTGCTAGAGATCGGACAGGGGGAGGTGGCGAGACCCAGTACTTC,CSARDRTGGGGETQYF
TRBV5-6,-,-,14,TRBJ2-5,TGTGCCAGCAGCTTCAGGGTCCGTCAAGAGACCCAGTACTTC,CASSFRVRQETQYF